This T cell receptor beta chain originates from a study of T cell changes during pregnancy in multiple sclerosis. Here immunoSEQ multiplex PCR was the method, and the copy in TCRdb shows in-frame clones only, minus some. The profile shows about 130,000 clones, about 96% of them singletons. The CDR3 spans 16 residues. V lost 4 bases to trimming and J lost 8 bases; unmatched junction nucleotides: 13. The V gene's germline CDR1 is MNHEY and CDR2 SVGAGI. The receptor was derived from a female donor with multiple sclerosis, enrolled in a pregnancy study. The source material was peripheral blood, sampled after pregnancy. This chain links TRBV6-5 with TRBJ2-1; 8 nucleotides agree with TRBD2. In nucleotides, the CDR3 is TGTGCCAGCAGTTTACACACCGGGACTAGTAGGGATGAGCAGTTCTTC. It encodes CASSLHTGTSRDEQFF.